This T cell receptor beta chain was identified in a study of control samples from healthy donors and cancer patients. V shed 3 bases, J shed 4 bases, and the junction held 4 bases outside the gene matches. The CDR3 has 14 amino acids. The V gene's germline CDR1 is SGHRS and CDR2 YFSETQ. Libraries were prepared by immunoSEQ multiplex PCR; TCRdb keeps only in-frame clonotypes and omits some of them. The sample gives 100,000 to 150,000 clones, roughly 94% of which show up once; 3.6% is in the top ten. The genes are TRBV5-1 and TRBJ1-5; TRBD1 matches at 7 bases. Sequencing was done on a sample of blood. The receptor comes from a man younger than 45 in good health. In DNA form, the CDR3 reads TGCGCCAGCAGCTCGACAGGGCTTAATCAGCCCCAGCATTTT. Amino acid sequence: CASSSTGLNQPQHF. The full variable domain, with the rest looked up from reference TRBV5-1 and TRBJ1-5, is KAGVTQTPRYLIKTRGQQVTLSCSPISGHRSVSWYQQTPGQGLQFLFEYFSETQRNKGNFPGRFSGRQFSNSRSEMNVSTLELGDSALYLCASSSTGLNQPQHFGDGTRLSIL.